This T cell receptor beta chain was sequenced for a study of blood T cell repertoires in COVID-19. Whole-study context: From the United States, Italy and Spain came samples of acute and convalescent COVID-19. T cells, B-cell-depleted T cells, or PBMCs provided the cDNA or gDNA that served as material.

Cohorts were based on clinical histories the participants reported. Sequencing was performed with immunoSEQ multiplex PCR; in TCRdb, only in-frame clones are kept and a portion is missing. The sample lists under 500,000 clones; 70% to 90% were seen once. This CDR3 contains 13 residues. From germline, CDR1 is SNHLY and CDR2 FYNNEI. The V segment lost 7 bases and the J segment 14 bases; nucleotides outside the gene matches: 9. The V gene is TRBV2, the J gene TRBJ1-6; 9 bases fit TRBD1. Sequenced sample: PBMCs or T cells enriched from blood (not recorded which). This receptor was obtained from a woman younger than 35 with acute COVID-19. In DNA, the CDR3 is TGTGCCAGCATCCTGGACAGGGGTCAGGCCCTCCACTTT. Protein sequence: CASILDRGQALHF. Complete variable domain (other parts from reference TRBV2 and TRBJ1-6): EPEVTQTPSHQVTQMGQEVILRCVPISNHLYFYWYRQILGQKVEFLVSFYNNEISEKSEIFDDQFSVERPDGSNFTLKIRSTKLEDSAMYFCASILDRGQALHFGNGTRLTVT.